This is a list of T cell receptor beta chains from one sample in a study of T cells in Graves' hyperthyroidism and ophthalmopathy. TCRdb itself ran the multiplex PCR reads through MiXCR, one entry per CDR3 protein. The data hold about half a million distinct CDR3 sequences, with approximately 24% observed a single time. Sequencing input: blood. Receptors were obtained from a woman aged 25 to 39 with Graves' ophthalmopathy. CDR3s include the opening cysteine and the closing phenylalanine or tryptophan. D genes are given only for firm matches. The size field is filled for only some rows; it gives once, few, many or a size class.

j_call v_call cdr3_length d_call clone_size cdr3_nt cdr3_aa
TRBJ1-3 TRBV6-1 14 . many TGTGCCGTCATAAATCGGGCTTCTGGAAACACCATATATTTT CAVINRASGNTIYF
TRBJ2-7 TRBV6-1 12 TRBD1 . TGTGCCACCGCGGACAGGGTCTACGAGCAGTACTTC CATADRVYEQYF
TRBJ2-5 TRBV5-1 15 . many TGCGCCAGCAGCTTGAAGACAGAGTACCAAGAGACCCAGTACTTC CASSLKTEYQETQYF
TRBJ1-3 TRBV3-1 16 . few TGTGCCAGCAGCCAAGATCGGGAGGACTCTGGAAACACCATATATTTT CASSQDREDSGNTIYF
TRBJ1-2 TRBV29-1 13 . many TGCAGCGTTGTCGTGGGGGGCGACTATGGCTACACCTTC CSVVVGGDYGYTF
TRBJ1-1 TRBV29-1 13 TRBD1 . TGCAGCGTTGGAGGACAGGGGAGGTCAGAAGCTTTCTTT CSVGGQGRSEAFF
TRBJ2-5 TRBV6-2/TRBV6-3 18 TRBD2 many TGTGCCAGCAGTTACACCAGACTAGCGGGGGGTCATCAAGAGACCCAGTACTTC CASSYTRLAGGHQETQYF
TRBJ1-5 TRBV6-1 16 . many TGTGCCAGCATGACACAGGGTCGCATAGGCAATCAGCCCCAGCATTTT CASMTQGRIGNQPQHF
TRBJ2-7 TRBV29-1 12 . many TGCAGCGTTGGTAAGGGTGAGGTCGAGCAGTACTTC CSVGKGEVEQYF
TRBJ2-7 TRBV7-2 15 . many TGTGCCAGCAGCTTAGCCGCGGACACCTACTACGAGCAGTACTTC CASSLAADTYYEQYF
TRBJ2-7 TRBV12-3/TRBV12-4 14 TRBD2 few TGTGCCAGCAGTTTAGCGGGAGGGCTGTGGGTGCAGTACTTC CASSLAGGLWVQYF
TRBJ2-7 TRBV30 15 TRBD2 many TGTGCCTGGAGTGTACCTAGCGGGAATTTCTACGAGCAGTACTTC CAWSVPSGNFYEQYF
TRBJ1-2 TRBV15 15 TRBD1 few TGTGCCACCAGCAGATCTTCCTGGGACAGCTATGGCTACACCTTC CATSRSSWDSYGYTF
TRBJ2-2 TRBV18 14 . . TGTGCCAGCTCACCACCCGGGGAGGTCGGGGAGCTGTTTTTT CASSPPGEVGELFF
TRBJ2-7 TRBV29-1 14 TRBD2 many TGCAGCGTTGCCTACCAAGGACTAGCCTACGAGCAGTACTTC CSVAYQGLAYEQYF
TRBJ2-7 TRBV4-2 14 TRBD2 many TGTGCCAGCAGCCAAGACGGGAGGGAGAGAGAGCAGTACTTC CASSQDGREREQYF
TRBJ1-2 TRBV3-1 14 . . TGTGCCAGCAGCCGCTTCGGGACGAACTATGGCTACACCTTC CASSRFGTNYGYTF
TRBJ1-5 TRBV9 14 TRBD1 many TGTGCCAGCAGCGCCGGGACAGCAAATCAGCCCCAGCATTTT CASSAGTANQPQHF
TRBJ1-2 TRBV15 15 . many TGTGCCACCAGCGAGGGAACAGGGACGACCTATGGCTACACCTTC CATSEGTGTTYGYTF
TRBJ2-7 TRBV7-2 15 . . TGTGCCAGCAGCTTAGCCGAGCGGTCCCCGTACGAGCAGTACTTC CASSLAERSPYEQYF
TRBJ2-5 TRBV20-1 13 . few TGCAGTGCTCCCCCGGGACTTCAAGAGACCCAGTACTTC CSAPPGLQETQYF
TRBJ1-1 TRBV20-1 12 . many TGCAGTGCTAGGGGATCCGAAGAGGAAGCTTTCTTT CSARGSEEEAFF
TRBJ2-5 TRBV6-2/TRBV6-3 14 . many TGTGCCAGCAGGGTAACTAGGACCCTAGTGGCCCAGTACTTC CASRVTRTLVAQYF
TRBJ2-4 TRBV30 15 . many TGTGCCTGGAGGGTCGGGCCTATAGCCAAAAACATTCAGTACTTC CAWRVGPIAKNIQYF
TRBJ1-1 TRBV10-3 15 . many TGTGCCATCAGTAAATTAGGGTCGGCAGGCACTGAAGCTTTCTTT CAISKLGSAGTEAFF
TRBJ2-5 TRBV30 13 TRBD1 . TGTGCCTGGGGGACAGGGTCGGGAGAGACCCAGTACTTC CAWGTGSGETQYF
TRBJ1-1 TRBV30 12 . . TGTGCCTGGAGTGTAAGCTCCACTGAAGCTTTCTTT CAWSVSSTEAFF